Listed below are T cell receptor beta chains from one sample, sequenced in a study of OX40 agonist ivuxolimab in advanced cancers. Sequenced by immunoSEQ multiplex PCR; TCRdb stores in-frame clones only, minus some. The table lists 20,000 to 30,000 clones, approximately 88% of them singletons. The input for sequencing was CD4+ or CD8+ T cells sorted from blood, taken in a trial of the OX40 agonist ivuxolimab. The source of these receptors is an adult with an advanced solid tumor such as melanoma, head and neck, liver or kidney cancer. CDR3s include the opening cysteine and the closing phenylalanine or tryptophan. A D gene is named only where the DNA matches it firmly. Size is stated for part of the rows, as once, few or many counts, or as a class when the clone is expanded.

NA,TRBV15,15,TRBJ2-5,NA,CATTLGTGRGETQYF,TGTGCCACCACCCTGGGGACGGGGCGAGGAGAGACCCAGTACTTC
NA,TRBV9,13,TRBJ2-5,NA,CASSRSGQETQYF,TGTGCCAGCAGCCGCAGCGGGCAAGAGACCCAGTACTTC
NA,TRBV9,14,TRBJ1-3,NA,CASSPGNGGNTIYF,TGTGCCAGCAGCCCGGGTAATGGAGGAAACACCATATATTTT
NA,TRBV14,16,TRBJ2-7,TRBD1,CASSQAPGTANYEQYF,TGTGCCAGCAGCCAAGCTCCCGGGACAGCTAACTACGAGCAGTACTTC
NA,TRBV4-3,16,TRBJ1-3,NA,CASSQGLPRAGNTIYF,TGCGCCAGCAGCCAAGGGCTTCCCAGGGCTGGAAACACCATATATTTT
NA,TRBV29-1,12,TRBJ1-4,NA,CSVGQGNEKLFF,TGCAGCGTTGGTCAGGGGAATGAAAAACTGTTTTTT
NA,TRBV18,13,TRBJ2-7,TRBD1,CASSRGTEDEQYF,TGTGCCAGCTCAAGAGGGACAGAGGACGAGCAGTACTTC
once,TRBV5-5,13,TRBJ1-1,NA,CASSSSRNTEAFF,TGTGCCAGCAGCTCCAGCCGGAACACTGAAGCTTTCTTT
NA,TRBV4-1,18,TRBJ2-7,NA,CASSQGLSGGENSYEQYF,TGCGCCAGCAGCCAAGGTTTATCAGGCGGGGAAAACTCCTACGAGCAGTACTTC
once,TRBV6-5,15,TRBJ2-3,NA,CASSYSGGLTDTQYF,TGTGCCAGCAGTTACTCGGGGGGATTGACAGATACGCAGTATTTT
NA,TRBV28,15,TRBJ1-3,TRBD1,CASSRRTGTGNTIYF,TGTGCCAGCAGTCGCCGGACAGGGACTGGAAACACCATATATTTT
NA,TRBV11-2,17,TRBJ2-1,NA,CASSLVSGPLRGNEQFF,TGTGCCAGCAGCTTAGTATCCGGACCGCTTCGGGGGAATGAGCAGTTCTTC
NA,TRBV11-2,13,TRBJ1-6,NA,CASSPGDGAPLHF,TGTGCCAGCAGCCCAGGTGATGGGGCACCCCTCCACTTT
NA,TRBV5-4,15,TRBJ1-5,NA,CASSLVMRCQWSQHF,TGTGCCAGCAGCTTGGTAATGCGGTGCCAGTGGTCCCAGCATTTT
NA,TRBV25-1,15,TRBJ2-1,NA,CASSESGRAYNEQFF,TGTGCCAGCAGTGAATCTGGCAGGGCTTACAATGAGCAGTTCTTC
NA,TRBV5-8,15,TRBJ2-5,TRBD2,CASSPGLAGQETQYF,TGTGCCAGCAGCCCGGGACTAGCGGGACAAGAGACCCAGTACTTC
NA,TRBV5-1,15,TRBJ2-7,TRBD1,CASSPGQGSIYEQYF,TGCGCCAGCAGCCCAGGACAGGGGTCGATCTACGAGCAGTACTTC
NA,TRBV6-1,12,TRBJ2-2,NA,CASSELGRELFF,TGTGCCAGCAGTGAATTGGGCAGGGAGCTGTTTTTT
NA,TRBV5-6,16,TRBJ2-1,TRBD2,CASSFSGREFGNEQFF,TGTGCCAGCAGCTTTAGCGGGAGGGAATTCGGGAATGAGCAGTTCTTC
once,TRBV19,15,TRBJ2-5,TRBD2,CASSTRTSGSQTQYF,TGTGCCAGTAGTACCCGGACTAGCGGGAGTCAGACCCAGTACTTC
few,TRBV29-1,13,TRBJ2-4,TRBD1,CSVIGQDPGIQYF,TGCAGCGTTATCGGACAGGACCCAGGCATTCAGTACTTC
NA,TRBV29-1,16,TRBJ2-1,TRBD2,CSVGITSGGPNNEQFF,TGCAGCGTTGGTATCACTAGCGGGGGACCTAACAATGAGCAGTTCTTC
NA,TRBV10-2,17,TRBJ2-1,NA,CASSESVQATNYNEQFF,TGCGCCAGCAGTGAGTCTGTCCAGGCGACGAACTACAATGAGCAGTTCTTC
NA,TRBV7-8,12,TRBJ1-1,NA,CASRGGYTEAFF,TGTGCCAGCCGGGGGGGGTACACTGAAGCTTTCTTT
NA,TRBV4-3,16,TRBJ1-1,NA,CASSQVLHWENTEAFF,TGCGCCAGCAGCCAGGTTCTCCATTGGGAGAACACTGAAGCTTTCTTT
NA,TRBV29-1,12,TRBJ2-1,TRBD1,CSVTTGGDEQFF,TGCAGCGTTACTACAGGGGGCGATGAGCAGTTCTTC
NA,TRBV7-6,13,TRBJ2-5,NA,CASSLLNEETQYF,TGTGCCAGCAGCTTATTGAACGAAGAGACCCAGTACTTC
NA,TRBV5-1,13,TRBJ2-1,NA,CASSLGPENEQFF,TGCGCCAGCAGCTTGGGACCGGAAAATGAGCAGTTCTTC
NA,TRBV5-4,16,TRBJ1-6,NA,CASSLASGPVQGALHF,TGTGCCAGCAGCTTGGCCTCGGGGCCGGTTCAAGGGGCCCTCCACTTT
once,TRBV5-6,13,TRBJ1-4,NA,CASSLVQDEKLFF,TGTGCCAGCAGCTTGGTTCAGGATGAAAAACTGTTTTTT
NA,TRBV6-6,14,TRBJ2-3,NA,CASSFGTWEDTQYF,TGTGCCAGCAGTTTCGGGACTTGGGAGGATACGCAGTATTTT
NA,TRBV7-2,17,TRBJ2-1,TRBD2,CASSYRLAGALGNEQFF,TGTGCCAGCAGCTACCGACTAGCGGGAGCTCTGGGAAATGAGCAGTTCTTC
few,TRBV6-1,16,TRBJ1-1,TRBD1,CASSELGGRISTEAFF,TGTGCCAGCAGTGAGTTAGGGGGCCGGATCAGCACTGAAGCTTTCTTT
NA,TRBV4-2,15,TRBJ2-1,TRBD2,CASNSLAAPRGEQFF,TGTGCCAGCAACAGTCTAGCGGCCCCGAGGGGTGAGCAGTTCTTC
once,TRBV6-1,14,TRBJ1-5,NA,CASTLRGEGQPQHF,TGTGCCAGCACCCTGAGAGGGGAGGGACAGCCCCAGCATTTT
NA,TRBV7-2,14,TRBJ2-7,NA,CASSPRPAPYEQYF,TGTGCCAGCAGCCCCAGACCGGCCCCCTACGAGCAGTACTTC
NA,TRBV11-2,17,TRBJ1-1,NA,CASSYLLRGGQGTEAFF,TGTGCCAGCAGTTACTTATTGCGCGGGGGGCAGGGAACTGAAGCTTTCTTT
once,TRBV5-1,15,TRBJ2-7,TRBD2,CASSVLAGSFYEQYF,TGCGCCAGCAGCGTACTAGCGGGATCTTTCTACGAGCAGTACTTC
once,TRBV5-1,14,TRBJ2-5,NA,CASSHDSQQETQYF,TGCGCCAGCAGCCACGACAGCCAGCAAGAGACCCAGTACTTC
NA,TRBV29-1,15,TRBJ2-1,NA,CSVEGSHEGAGRQFF,TGCAGCGTTGAAGGGTCCCACGAGGGAGCAGGCCGCCAGTTCTTC
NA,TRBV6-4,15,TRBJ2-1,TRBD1,CASAKGQGAGNEQFF,TGTGCCAGCGCTAAGGGACAGGGGGCAGGCAATGAGCAGTTCTTC
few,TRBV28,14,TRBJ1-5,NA,CASSLAGQRQPQHF,TGTGCCAGCAGTTTAGCAGGACAGCGCCAGCCCCAGCATTTT
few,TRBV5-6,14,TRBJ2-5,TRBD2,CASSRGRSVETQYF,TGTGCCAGCAGCCGCGGGAGGTCCGTAGAGACCCAGTACTTC
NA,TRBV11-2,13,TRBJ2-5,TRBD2,CASSRSGQETQYF,TGTGCCAGCAGCCGTAGCGGGCAAGAGACCCAGTACTTC
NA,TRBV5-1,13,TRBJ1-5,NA,CASSLADDQPQHF,TGCGCCAGCAGCTTGGCGGACGATCAGCCCCAGCATTTT
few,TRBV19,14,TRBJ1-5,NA,CASSIPGGNQPQHF,TGTGCCAGTAGTATCCCGGGGGGCAATCAGCCCCAGCATTTT
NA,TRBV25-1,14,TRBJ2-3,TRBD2,CASSIAGASDTQYF,TGTGCCAGCAGCATAGCGGGGGCCTCAGATACGCAGTATTTT
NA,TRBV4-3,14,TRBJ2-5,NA,CASSRRDSPETQYF,TGCGCCAGCAGCCGACGGGACTCCCCAGAGACCCAGTACTTC
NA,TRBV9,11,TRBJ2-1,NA,CASSFDNEQFF,TGTGCCAGCAGCTTCGACAATGAGCAGTTCTTC
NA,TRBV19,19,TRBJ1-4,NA,CASSIEPRLYGVTNEKLFF,TGTGCCAGTAGTATAGAGCCCCGATTGTACGGGGTAACTAATGAAAAACTGTTTTTT
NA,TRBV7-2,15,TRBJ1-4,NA,CASSPYRRVNEKLFF,TGTGCCAGCAGCCCATACAGGAGAGTTAATGAAAAACTGTTTTTT
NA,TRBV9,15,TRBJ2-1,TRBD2,CASSVDLAGGYEQFF,TGTGCCAGCAGCGTAGACCTAGCGGGAGGGTATGAGCAGTTCTTC
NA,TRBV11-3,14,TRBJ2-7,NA,CASSLVRDSYEQYF,TGTGCCAGCAGCTTGGTCCGTGACAGCTACGAGCAGTACTTC
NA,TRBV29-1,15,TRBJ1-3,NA,CSVEDNGGPGNTIYF,TGCAGCGTTGAAGATAACGGGGGGCCCGGAAACACCATATATTTT